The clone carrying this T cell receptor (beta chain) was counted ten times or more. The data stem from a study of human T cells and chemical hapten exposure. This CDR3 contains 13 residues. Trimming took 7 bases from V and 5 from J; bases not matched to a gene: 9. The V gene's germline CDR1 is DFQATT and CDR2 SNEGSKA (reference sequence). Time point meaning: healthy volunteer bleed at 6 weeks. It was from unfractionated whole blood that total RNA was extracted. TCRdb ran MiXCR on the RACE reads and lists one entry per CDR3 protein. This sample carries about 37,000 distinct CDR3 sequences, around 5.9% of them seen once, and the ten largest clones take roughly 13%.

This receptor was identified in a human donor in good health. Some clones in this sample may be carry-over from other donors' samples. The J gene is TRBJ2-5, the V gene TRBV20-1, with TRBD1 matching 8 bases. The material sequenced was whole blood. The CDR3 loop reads CSVRTGSLETQYF. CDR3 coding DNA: TGCAGTGTAAGGACAGGGAGTCTGGAGACCCAGTACTTC.